Following are 10 T cell receptor beta chains from one sample sequenced in a study of cytomegalovirus exposure and HLA in healthy donors. Clones were sequenced by immunoSEQ multiplex PCR, and TCRdb holds only the in-frame ones, with some missing. The data contain about 160,000 clones, approximately 89% of them singletons. The source material was PBMCs. These TCRs come from a woman under 30 in good health and CMV-seropositive.

The chain carries TRBV30 and TRBJ1-4, with 7 bases matching TRBD1. V lost 4 bases and J lost 8; bases outside the gene matches: 7. This CDR3 has 13 residues. CDR1 GTSNPN and CDR2 SVGIG come from the germline V gene (reference sequence). The CDR3 coding sequence is TGTGCCTGGAACCCCGACAGGGCGGAAAAACTGTTTTTT. It yields the protein CAWNPDRAEKLFF.

The J gene is TRBJ1-1, the V gene TRBV5-1; TRBD1 matches at 10 bases. Germline V gives CDR1 SGHRS, CDR2 YFSETQ. This CDR3 comprises 17 residues. Losses at the gene ends were 3 bases for V and 5 bases for J; bases not matched to a gene: 13. The CDR3 sequence is CASSSAGTGDWRTEAFF. For the CDR3, the DNA is TGCGCCAGCAGCTCGGCCGGGACAGGGGACTGGAGAACTGAAGCTTTCTTT.

The V gene is TRBV7-9, the J gene TRBJ1-2, with D unresolved. The germline gives CDR1 SEHNR, CDR2 FQNEAQ (reference sequence). CDR3 length: 13 amino acids. V lost 1 base to trimming and J lost 8 bases, with 11 bases between them. The CDR3 loop is CASSLDPDGGYTF. The CDR3, as DNA: TGTGCCAGCAGCTTAGACCCCGACGGGGGCTACACCTTC.

The chain recombines TRBV29-1 with TRBJ2-5; 8 positions match TRBD1. Germline CDR1 reads SQVTM; CDR2 reads ANQGSEA. The J segment lost 1 base and the V segment lost 8 bases, leaving 9 bases of the junction unmatched. This CDR3 has 14 amino acids. The CDR3 here is CSSGTGSRQETQYF. CDR3 sequence (DNA): TGCAGCTCCGGGACAGGTAGTCGCCAAGAGACCCAGTACTTC.

The rearrangement uses TRBV2 and TRBJ2-2; a possible D gene is TRBD1 (5 bases). From germline, CDR1 is SNHLY and CDR2 FYNNEI. CDR3 size: 13 residues. Trimming pared 2 bases from V and 5 bases from J, leaving 6 bases between. This chain's CDR3 is CASSEQGTGELFF. The DNA of the CDR3 is TGTGCCAGCAGTGAACAGGGAACCGGGGAGCTGTTTTTT.

The chain is built from TRBV27 and TRBJ1-2; D may be TRBD1 (5 bases). Germline V gives CDR1 MNHEY, CDR2 SMNVEV (reference sequence). This CDR3 contains 14 residues. With 0 bases removed from V and 2 bases from J, the gap between germline ends came to 7 bases. The CDR3 protein is CASSLSQGNYGYTF. CDR3 coding DNA: TGTGCCAGCAGTTTATCGCAGGGCAACTATGGCTACACCTTC.

CDR3 in DNA: TGTGCCAGCTCACCATTCGCCACAGGGGAACAGCCCCAGCATTTT. It translates to CASSPFATGEQPQHF. The chain employs TRBV18 and TRBJ1-5; TRBD1 matches 7 bases. The CDR3 covers 15 residues. V was clipped by 2 bases and J by 7 bases; unmatched bases: 8. Germline V CDR1 and CDR2: KGHSH, LQKENI.

V is TRBV9 and J is TRBJ1-3; 9 bases are shared with TRBD1. CDR1 is SGDLS, CDR2 YYNGEE, per germline. Trimming took 3 bases from V and 2 from J; bases not matched to a gene: 9. The CDR3 contains 17 residues. The CDR3 loop is CASSGPGTGRPGNTIYF. CDR3 nucleotide sequence: TGTGCCAGCAGCGGTCCCGGGACAGGGCGGCCTGGAAACACCATATATTTT.

This clone was recorded once. The CDR3 loop is CASGSGGSYNEQFF. The CDR3 DNA is TGTGCCAGCGGCTCGGGCGGGAGCTACAATGAGCAGTTCTTC. The chain uses TRBV28 and TRBJ2-1, with 7 positions matching TRBD2. Trimming took 8 bases from V and 3 from J; bases not matched to a gene: 7. CDR1 is MDHEN, CDR2 SYDVKM, per germline. This CDR3 has 14 amino acids.

This clone was seen only once. This rearrangement joins TRBV25-1 to TRBJ2-3, with 9 bases that match TRBD2. This CDR3 has 17 amino acids. Germline V CDR1 and CDR2: MGHDK, SYGVNS. The ends lost 3 bases at V and 0 bases at J; junction bases unmatched: 7. The CDR3 spells CASSDYASGNSTDTQYF. The DNA of the CDR3 is TGTGCCAGCAGTGATTACGCTAGCGGGAATAGCACAGATACGCAGTATTTT.